Listed below are T cell receptor beta chains from one sample, sequenced in a study of cytomegalovirus exposure and HLA in healthy donors. Sequencing was performed with immunoSEQ multiplex PCR; in TCRdb, only in-frame clones are kept and a portion is missing. The sample shows 70,000 to 80,000 clones, around 94% of them seen only once. Sequenced input: PBMCs. The receptors stem from a woman in her late teens or twenties in good health and CMV-seropositive. The CDR3 runs from the conserved cysteine through the conserved F or W. The D gene is left open where the match is weak. Size tells how often a clone was seen (once, few, many) or the class of an expanded clone, and some rows leave it out.

>.|TRBV28|TRBJ2-3|.
TGTGCCAGCAGTACGGCGGGGAAGAGCACAGATACGCAGTATTTT
CASSTAGKSTDTQYF
>.|TRBV6-5|TRBJ1-3|.
TGTGCCAGCAATTCCCGGTCTGGAAACACCATATATTTT
CASNSRSGNTIYF
>.|TRBV5-1|TRBJ2-6|TRBD1
TGCGCCAGCAGCAGACCTCGGGACAGCGACGACTTTGCTTCTGGGGCCAACGTCCTGACTTTC
CASSRPRDSDDFASGANVLTF
>.|TRBV5-1|TRBJ2-7|TRBD1
TGCGCCAGCAGCTTACAGGGGGTCCCCTACGAGCAGTACTTC
CASSLQGVPYEQYF
>.|TRBV4-1|TRBJ2-7|.
TGCGCCAGCAGCCAACCAGGGGCGTGGGACGAGCAGTACTTC
CASSQPGAWDEQYF
>.|TRBV20-1|TRBJ2-7|.
TGCAGTGCTGTCCGGACAGAGCAGTACTTC
CSAVRTEQYF
>.|TRBV29-1|TRBJ2-7|.
TGCAGCGTTGGGGAACAGGCTACGACGCAGTACTTC
CSVGEQATTQYF
>.|TRBV4-2|TRBJ1-1|.
TGTGCCAGCAGCCAAGATCCAGGGGTGGTTTCGACTGAAGCTTTCTTT
CASSQDPGVVSTEAFF
>.|TRBV5-4|TRBJ2-2|.
TGTGCCAGCAGCGGCCCGACTTTAACCGGGGAGCTGTTTTTT
CASSGPTLTGELFF
>.|TRBV5-4|TRBJ2-2|TRBD2
TGTGCCAGCAGCCCGGAAGCGGGGGGACCAATCGCGAACACCGGGGAGCTGTTTTTT
CASSPEAGGPIANTGELFF
>few|TRBV10-2|TRBJ1-2|TRBD1
TGCGCCAGCAGTGGGACAGGGGACTATGGCTACACCTTC
CASSGTGDYGYTF